This entry lists 20 T cell receptor beta chains sequenced from one sample in a study of early T cells in non-severe SARS-CoV-2 infection (dated by TCRdb to the early 2020s). Receptor amplification or capture employed 5' RACE. Instrument used: NextSeq 500. Through fastp at Q25 and MiXCR, TCRdb rebuilt clones from the public reads, retaining in-frame beta chains. Identical CDR3 proteins give one entry, which carries the most common genes and DNA. This sample gives 70,000 to 85,000 distinct CDR3 sequences in total; around an eighth of them show up just once. The biggest ten clones account for over 6% of the sample. The specimen sequenced was whole blood. These TCRs come from an adult who was a healthcare worker with PCR-confirmed SARS-CoV-2 infection or an uninfected control (not recorded which).

The chain is built from TRBV5-6 and TRBJ1-1, with 7 bases lining up with TRBD1. Trimming removed 3 bases from V and 3 bases from J; junction bases left unmatched: 11. From germline, CDR1 is SGHDT and CDR2 YYEEEE. The CDR3 sequence is 16 residues long. The chain's CDR3 is CASSSLSVRGDTEAFF. CDR3 nucleotide sequence: TGTGCCAGCAGCTCCTTATCAGTCAGGGGGGACACTGAAGCTTTCTTT.

This clonotype was seen a few times. CDR3 loop: CASSRTSGRGLQFF. The CDR3 DNA reads as TGTGCCAGCAGTCGGACTAGCGGGAGGGGTTTGCAGTTCTTC. The chain joins TRBV2 to TRBJ2-1; 15 bases are a match to TRBD2. V dropped 5 bases and J dropped 12; count of bases not matched to a gene: 5. The CDR3 is made up of 14 amino acids. In germline, CDR1 is SNHLY, CDR2 FYNNEI. Looking up the rest from reference TRBV2 and TRBJ2-1 gives the full variable domain: EPEVTQTPSHQVTQMGQEVILRCVPISNHLYFYWYRQILGQKVEFLVSFYNNEISEKSEIFDDQFSVERPDGSNFTLKIRSTKLEDSAMYFCASSRTSGRGLQFFGPGTRLTVL.

This clonotype was recorded at least ten times. The chain links TRBV5-4 to TRBJ1-1; the D is unclear. The CDR3 is made up of 13 amino acids. CDR1 and CDR2 from the germline V gene are SGHNT and YYREEE (reference sequence). The V end lost 1 base, the J end lost 4 bases, and 8 bases lay between the germline ends. The CDR3 region has the DNA TGTGCCAGCAGCTTGCCGGCTGGCACTGAAGCTTTCTTT. Protein: CASSLPAGTEAFF.

The rearrangement joins TRBV7-9 to TRBJ2-3; the D is unclear. Trimming stripped 1 base from V and 2 bases from J, with 10 bases between. This CDR3 has 15 residues. CDR1 is SEHNR and CDR2 is FQNEAQ in the germline V gene (reference sequence). CDR3 sequence (DNA): TGTGCCAGCAGCTTAGATCTGTGGCTCACAGATACGCAGTATTTT. Translated, it gives CASSLDLWLTDTQYF.

The rearrangement uses TRBV29-1 and TRBJ2-3; D possibly corresponds to TRBD2 (6 bases). The CDR3 loop spans 12 amino acids. V lost 6 bases and J 7 bases, leaving 14 bases between the germline ends. Germline V gene lookup returns CDR1 SQVTM and CDR2 ANQGSEA. CDR3 sequence reads: CSVARDSYTQYF. The CDR3 coding sequence is TGCAGCGTGGCCAGGGACTCATATACGCAGTATTTT.

This clonotype was observed many times. This sequence joins TRBV13 and TRBJ2-7; 14 bases align to TRBD2. The J segment lost 6 bases and the V segment lost 5 bases, leaving 12 bases of the junction unmatched. Germline V gives CDR1 PRHDT, CDR2 FYEKMQ (reference sequence). The CDR3 loop spans 17 amino acids. The CDR3 protein is CASSTGLAGESAGEQYF. The CDR3 region has the DNA TGTGCCAGCAGCACGGGACTAGCGGGAGAGTCCGCAGGCGAGCAGTACTTC.

In this sample, this clonotype turned up many times. V and J are TRBV20-1 and TRBJ2-2; 12 bases agree with TRBD2. V lost 3 bases to trimming and J lost 7 bases; unmatched junction nucleotides: 3. The CDR3 is 14 amino acids. Germline-derived CDR1 and CDR2 are DFQATT and SNEGSKA (reference sequence). The DNA of the CDR3 is TGCAGTGCTAGGACTAGCGGGAGCTTCGGGGAGCTGTTTTTT. As protein: CSARTSGSFGELFF.

V is TRBV12-3 or TRBV12-4 and J is TRBJ1-5; D ambiguous. This CDR3 has 15 residues. V dropped 3 bases and J dropped 1 base, with 10 bases sitting between them. Here the CDR3 DNA reads TGTGCCAGCAGTTTTGGATTCACAAGCAATCAGCCCCAGCATTTT. It translates to CASSFGFTSNQPQHF.

This clonotype was counted between two and nine times. The chain is built from TRBV11-2 and TRBJ2-2; 8 bases match TRBD1. V dropped 5 bases and J dropped 5; count of bases not matched to a gene: 7. The germline CDR1 and CDR2 sequences are SGHAT and FQNNGV. This CDR3 is built from 15 residues. The CDR3 loop is CASSARDRLTGELFF. CDR3 nucleotides: TGTGCCAGCAGCGCCCGGGACAGGTTAACCGGGGAGCTGTTTTTT.

The chain links TRBV20-1 to TRBJ1-2; D might be TRBD1 (5 bases). CDR1 is DFQATT and CDR2 is SNEGSKA in the germline V gene (reference sequence). The CDR3 contains 13 residues. The V gene lost 6 bases and the J gene lost 4 bases, with 15 bases spanning the gap. The CDR3, as DNA: TGCAGTGCCTCCTCAGGGACGGGCTATGGCTACACCTTC. It specifies CSASSGTGYGYTF.

The rearrangement uses TRBV6-2 or TRBV6-3 and TRBJ1-2; D unresolved. CDR1 is MNHEY and CDR2 is SVGEGT in the germline V gene. CDR3 length equals 11 residues. The ends were cut back, 2 bases at V and 8 bases at J, with 6 bases in the middle. The CDR3 DNA sequence: TGTGCCAGCAGTTACGGAGTAGGCTACACCTTC. This encodes CASSYGVGYTF.

This clonotype occurred a few times. V gene TRBV11-2 combines with J gene TRBJ2-1; D may be TRBD2 (5 bases). In germline, CDR1 is SGHAT, CDR2 FQNNGV. Trimming shortened V by 2 bases and J by 6 bases, and 11 bases separated the two germline ends. The CDR3 totals 14 residues. This CDR3 is CASSLRDGLNEQFF. The CDR3 nucleotides are TGTGCCAGCAGCTTACGAGACGGACTCAATGAGCAGTTCTTC.

This clonotype was recorded many times. V usage is TRBV29-1 and J usage is TRBJ2-7; D tentatively fits TRBD1 or TRBD2 (5 bases each). CDR3 length equals 13 residues. V lost 6 bases and J 2 bases, leaving 14 bases between the germline ends. Germline-derived CDR1 and CDR2 are SQVTM and ANQGSEA. CDR3 bases: TGCAGCGTCGCTCCGGGGCAGGCCTACGAGCAGTACTTC. This gives the protein CSVAPGQAYEQYF.

This clonotype turned up a few times. An end of the junction differs from the germline gene, which may be a read error. The genes are TRBV7-9 and TRBJ1-1; D may be TRBD1 (5 bases). CDR1 is SEHNR and CDR2 is FQNEAQ in the germline V gene (reference sequence). The CDR3 consists of 13 residues. CDR3 sequence: CSQVGDLKTEAFF. CDR3 sequence (DNA): TGTTCTCAGGTAGGGGATCTGAAAACTGAAGCTTTCTTT.

This clonotype was seen a handful of times. V is TRBV7-9 and J is TRBJ2-2; 14 bases agree with TRBD2. The CDR3 is made up of 17 amino acids. V was clipped by 5 bases and J by 5 bases; unmatched bases: 7. Germline lookup yields CDR1 SEHNR and CDR2 FQNEAQ (reference sequence). The CDR3 bases are TGTGCCAGCAGCCCCGGACTAGCGGGAGGAACGACCGGGGAGCTGTTTTTT. Residues: CASSPGLAGGTTGELFF.

This clonotype was counted only a few times. The chain carries TRBV6-2 or TRBV6-3 and TRBJ1-2; maybe TRBD1 (5 bases). CDR1 is MNHEY and CDR2 is SVGEGT in the germline V gene. V lost 9 bases to trimming and J lost 8 bases, with 13 bases between them. This CDR3 comprises 11 residues. CDR3 bases: TGTGCCAGTCGGGACCTTTGGGGCTACACCTTC. It translates to CASRDLWGYTF.

V gene TRBV5-6 combines with J gene TRBJ2-7; the D gene is possibly TRBD2 (5 bases). CDR3 length equals 14 residues. V shed 4 bases and J shed 5 bases, with 16 bases lying between them. CDR1 and CDR2 (germline): SGHDT, YYEEEE. Written as DNA, the CDR3 is TGTGCCAGCAGCAGAATACTAGAGTACCACGAGCAGTACTTC. As protein: CASSRILEYHEQYF. Drawing the rest from reference TRBV5-6 and TRBJ2-7, the complete variable domain is DAGVTQSPTHLIKTRGQQVTLRCSPKSGHDTVSWYQQALGQGPQFIFQYYEEEERQRGNFPDRFSGHQFPNYSSELNVNALLLGDSALYLCASSRILEYHEQYFGPGTRLTVT.

This clonotype was seen ten or more times. As DNA, the CDR3 is TGTGCCAGCTATAGGACAGGGGGAGGGGCTGAAGCTTTCTTT. It specifies CASYRTGGGAEAFF. The V call is TRBV27, the J call TRBJ1-1, with 10 bases aligning to TRBD1. The CDR3 length is 14 residues. Germline assignment: CDR1 MNHEY and CDR2 SMNVEV (reference sequence). V dropped 8 bases and J dropped 6; count of bases not matched to a gene: 9.

The V gene is TRBV10-1, the J gene TRBJ1-3, with D possibly matching TRBD1 (5 bases). This CDR3 spans 14 amino acids. V lost 7 bases, J lost 2 bases, and 12 bases lay in between. Germline CDR1 reads WNHNN; CDR2 reads SYGVQD (reference sequence). The CDR3 here is CASTQGFPGNTIYF. The CDR3 DNA sequence: TGCGCCAGCACCCAGGGATTTCCTGGAAACACCATATATTTT.

The chain combines TRBV5-6 with TRBJ1-4; 9 bases map to TRBD1. The CDR3 has 15 residues. Germline trimming cut 2 bases from V and 8 bases from J; bases unmatched to any gene: 7. Germline CDR1 SGHDT, CDR2 YYEEEE. CDR3 in amino acids: CASSFWNRGLEKLFF. The CDR3 DNA reads TGTGCCAGCAGCTTTTGGAACAGGGGGCTAGAAAAACTGTTTTTT.